The 5 T cell receptor beta chains below were found in one sample sequenced in a study of blood T cell repertoires in COVID-19. Only in-frame clones appear in the TCRdb table, and some are missing; sequencing was by immunoSEQ multiplex PCR. This sample carries a few hundred thousand clones, around 84% of them seen once, and the ten largest clones take roughly 5.6%. Specimen: peripheral blood. Source of these receptors: a woman in her fifties or sixties with COVID-19, enrolled during active disease.

The genes are TRBV9 and TRBJ2-1; TRBD2 agrees at 7 bases. The V gene's germline CDR1 is SGDLS and CDR2 YYNGEE. The CDR3 covers 11 residues. Trimming took 7 bases from V and 7 from J; bases not matched to a gene: 2. The CDR3 bases are TGTGCCAGCGGGAGGGCTAATGAGCAGTTCTTC. This encodes CASGRANEQFF.

The rearrangement uses TRBV5-8 and TRBJ1-2; a weak D match, TRBD1 (5 bases). Germline assignment: CDR1 SGHTS and CDR2 YDEGEE. CDR3 length: 12 amino acids. The CDR3 sequence is CAITPPGDGYTF. The CDR3 DNA sequence: TGTGCAATAACCCCGCCGGGGGATGGCTACACCTTC.

This clone occurred a few times. This sequence joins TRBV27 and TRBJ2-1; D gene ambiguous. V lost 1 base to trimming and J lost 4 bases, with 8 bases between them. CDR1 and CDR2 from the germline V gene are MNHEY and SMNVEV (reference sequence). CDR3 length equals 14 residues. CDR3 protein: CASSLLATYNEQFF. CDR3 DNA: TGTGCCAGCAGTTTATTAGCCACTTACAATGAGCAGTTCTTC.

The V gene is TRBV14, the J gene TRBJ2-2; 9 nucleotides agree with TRBD1. Germline values: CDR1 SGHDN, CDR2 FVKESK. Trimming cost V 4 bases and J 4 bases; bases outside gene matches: 7. The CDR3 has 16 amino acids. As DNA, the CDR3 is TGTGCCAGCAGCCCGATAGGACAGGGGAGCACCGGGGAGCTGTTTTTT. It yields the protein CASSPIGQGSTGELFF.

This chain connects TRBV28 to TRBJ1-4; TRBD1 matches 10 bases. V lost 6 bases and J lost 7; bases outside the gene matches: 5. The CDR3 totals 14 residues. Germline V gives CDR1 MDHEN, CDR2 SYDVKM. The CDR3 DNA is TGTGCCAGCAGGACGGGACAGGGGAGTGAAAAACTGTTTTTT. Protein: CASRTGQGSEKLFF.